These 12 T cell receptor beta chains originate from one sample sequenced in a study of CD8 T cells in ankylosing spondylitis listed by TCRdb under 2017. Libraries were prepared through 5' RACE. This sample was sequenced with an Illumina HiSeq 2500. TCRdb reprocessed the public reads (quality trimming at Q25 with fastp, clone calling with MiXCR) and kept in-frame beta chains. Each entry is one CDR3 protein sequence, shown with its most common DNA and genes. This sample lists 200,000 to 250,000 distinct CDR3 sequences; approximately 10% were detected once. The biggest ten clones account for about 20% of the sample. The sequenced sample consisted of blood, either unsorted or a sorted T cell fraction (not recorded which). These receptors were taken from a male donor with ankylosing spondylitis or in good health (not recorded which).

The rearrangement joins TRBV7-2 to TRBJ2-1, with a possible D match to TRBD1 (6 bases). CDR3 size: 14 residues. The germline V gene has CDR1 SGHTA and CDR2 FQGNSA. Trimming shortened V by 2 bases and J by 4 bases, and 9 bases separated the two germline ends. CDR3 protein: CASSLNRVYNEQFF. For the CDR3, the DNA is TGTGCCAGCAGCTTAAACAGGGTATACAATGAGCAGTTCTTC.

This clonotype was observed a few times. This rearrangement joins TRBV12-3 or TRBV12-4 to TRBJ1-2; D is possibly TRBD1 (5 bases). CDR3 length: 13 amino acids. Trimming cost V 3 bases and J 7 bases, with 12 bases left between them. The CDR3 reads CASSLGGRGGYTF. CDR3 sequence (DNA): TGTGCCAGCAGTTTGGGGGGTCGCGGTGGCTACACCTTC.

V usage is TRBV3-1 and J usage is TRBJ1-2; D gene uncertain. The CDR3 has 11 amino acids. Germline V gene lookup returns CDR1 LGHDT and CDR2 YNNKEL (reference sequence). The germline V and J ends were trimmed by 1 base and 7 bases, with 4 bases remaining between them. This CDR3 reads CASSQGPGYTF. CDR3 nucleotides: TGTGCCAGCAGCCAAGGGCCTGGCTACACCTTC. The whole variable domain, remainder taken from reference TRBV3-1 and TRBJ1-2, is DTAVSQTPKYLVTQMGNDKSIKCEQNLGHDTMYWYKQDSKKFLKIMFSYNNKELIINETVPNRFSPKSPDKAHLNLHINSLELGDSAVYFCASSQGPGYTFGSGTRLTVV.

This clonotype has a handful of counts. This rearrangement joins TRBV2 to TRBJ1-5, with 8 bases lining up with TRBD1. There are 15 residues in the CDR3. Germline V lookup: CDR1 SNHLY, CDR2 FYNNEI. V was clipped by 6 bases and J by 1 base; unmatched bases: 5. DNA for the CDR3: TGTGCCAGCAGCGGACAGGGAGTGAGCAATCAGCCCCAGCATTTT. Protein sequence: CASSGQGVSNQPQHF. The full variable domain, rest sourced from reference TRBV2 and TRBJ1-5, is EPEVTQTPSHQVTQMGQEVILRCVPISNHLYFYWYRQILGQKVEFLVSFYNNEISEKSEIFDDQFSVERPDGSNFTLKIRSTKLEDSAMYFCASSGQGVSNQPQHFGDGTRLSIL.

This clonotype has just a few counts. The chain carries TRBV6-2 or TRBV6-3 and TRBJ2-2, with TRBD2 matching over 9 bases. Losses at the gene ends were 6 bases for V and 4 bases for J; bases not matched to a gene: 3. Germline assignment: CDR1 MNHEY and CDR2 SVGEGT. The CDR3 length is 14 residues. The CDR3 reads CASRGTSLTGELFF. CDR3 DNA: TGTGCCAGCAGAGGGACTAGCCTCACCGGGGAGCTGTTTTTT.

This clonotype was seen only a few times. The V call is TRBV30, the J call TRBJ1-1; TRBD1 is a possible D gene (5 bases). This CDR3 comprises 17 residues. CDR1 is GTSNPN, CDR2 SVGIG, per germline (reference sequence). V gave up 2 bases and J gave up 0 bases, with 19 bases separating them. The CDR3 spells CAWSSGVGVRVNTEAFF. The CDR3 bases are TGTGCCTGGAGTTCGGGGGTTGGGGTCAGGGTGAACACTGAAGCTTTCTTT.

This clonotype was seen more than once but under ten times. CDR3 region: CATSRGYGRDNEQFF. The CDR3 nucleotides are TGTGCCACCAGCAGGGGGTACGGGAGAGACAATGAGCAGTTCTTC. The chain combines TRBV15 with TRBJ2-1; a possible D gene is TRBD2 (6 bases). This CDR3 comprises 15 residues. Trimming shortened V by 3 bases and J by 5 bases, and 14 bases separated the two germline ends. The germline CDR1 and CDR2 sequences are LNHNV and YYDKDF (reference sequence). Complete variable domain (other parts from reference TRBV15 and TRBJ2-1): DAMVIQNPRYQVTQFGKPVTLSCSQTLNHNVMYWYQQKSSQAPKLLFHYYDKDFNNEADTPDNFQSRRPNTSFCFLDIRSPGLGDTAMYLCATSRGYGRDNEQFFGPGTRLTVL.

This chain joins TRBV29-1 and TRBJ2-7; a possible D gene is TRBD1 (5 bases). Germline CDR1 reads SQVTM; CDR2 reads ANQGSEA. V was pared by 4 bases and J by 4 bases, with 23 bases between. The CDR3 runs to 16 residues. Here the CDR3 DNA reads TGCAGCGTTGCCCCAAAGGCCCTTGACAGAGCATACGAGCAGTACTTC. Protein product: CSVAPKALDRAYEQYF.

The rearrangement uses TRBV9 and TRBJ2-5; D possibly corresponds to TRBD1 (6 bases). V lost 0 bases to trimming and J lost 2 bases, with 11 bases between them. Germline loops: CDR1 SGDLS, CDR2 YYNGEE. The CDR3 spans 15 residues. The CDR3 DNA follows: TGTGCCAGCAGCGTAGGTGGGACACCACAAGAGACCCAGTACTTC. This sequence encodes CASSVGGTPQETQYF.

V is TRBV28 and J is TRBJ1-1; 8 bases align to TRBD1. V lost 2 bases to trimming and J lost 8 bases; unmatched junction nucleotides: 1. CDR1 is MDHEN, CDR2 SYDVKM, per germline. The CDR3 length is 12 residues. Here the CDR3 DNA reads TGTGCCAGCAGTTTAAACAGGGGGGAAGCTTTCTTT. This translates into CASSLNRGEAFF.

The chain combines TRBV2 with TRBJ2-7; D may be TRBD1 or TRBD2 (7 bases each). V shed 4 bases and J shed 6 bases, with 19 bases lying between them. The CDR3 runs to 15 residues. Looked up from germline, CDR1 is SNHLY and CDR2 is FYNNEI. The CDR3 DNA sequence: TGTGCCAGCAGTGCGGGGGGACTGACAGGGCTCGAGCAGTACTTC. Its translation is CASSAGGLTGLEQYF.

This clonotype was detected ten times or more. The chain couples TRBV7-9 to TRBJ2-3; D remains unclear. There are 16 residues in the CDR3. Germline-derived CDR1 and CDR2 are SEHNR and FQNEAQ (reference sequence). V shed 5 bases and J shed 0 bases, with 15 bases lying between them. This CDR3 reads CASSPETWSSTDTQYF. The CDR3 DNA is TGTGCCAGCAGCCCCGAGACTTGGAGCAGCACAGATACGCAGTATTTT.